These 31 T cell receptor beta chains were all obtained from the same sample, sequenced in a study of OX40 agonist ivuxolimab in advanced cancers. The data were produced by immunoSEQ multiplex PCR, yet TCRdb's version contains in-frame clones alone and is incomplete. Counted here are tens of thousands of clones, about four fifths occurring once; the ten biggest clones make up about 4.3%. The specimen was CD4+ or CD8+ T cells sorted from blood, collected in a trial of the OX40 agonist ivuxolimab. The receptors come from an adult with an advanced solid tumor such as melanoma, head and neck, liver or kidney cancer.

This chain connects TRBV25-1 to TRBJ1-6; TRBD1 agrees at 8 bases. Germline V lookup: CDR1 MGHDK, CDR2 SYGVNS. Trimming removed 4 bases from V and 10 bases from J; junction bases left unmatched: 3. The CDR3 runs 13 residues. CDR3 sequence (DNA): TGTGCCAGCAGTGGGACAGGGCAGTCACCCCTCCACTTT. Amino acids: CASSGTGQSPLHF. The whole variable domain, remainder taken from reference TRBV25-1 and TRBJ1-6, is EADIYQTPRYLVIGTGKKITLECSQTMGHDKMYWYQQDPGMELHLIHYSYGVNSTEKGDLSSESTVSRIRTEHFPLTLESARPSHTSQYLCASSGTGQSPLHFGNGTRLTVT.

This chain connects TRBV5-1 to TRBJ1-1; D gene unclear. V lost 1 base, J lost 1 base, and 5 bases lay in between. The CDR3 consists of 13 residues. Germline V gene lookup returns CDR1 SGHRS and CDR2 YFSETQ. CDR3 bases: TGCGCCAGCAGCTTGAGGGAGAACACTGAAGCTTTCTTT. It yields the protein CASSLRENTEAFF.

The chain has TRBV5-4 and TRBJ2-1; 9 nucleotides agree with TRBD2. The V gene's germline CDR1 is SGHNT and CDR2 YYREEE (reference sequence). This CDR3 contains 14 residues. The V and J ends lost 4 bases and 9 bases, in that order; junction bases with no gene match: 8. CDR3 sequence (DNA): TGTGCCAGCAGCGCGGGGGGGCCGGGGCCTGAGCAGTTCTTC. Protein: CASSAGGPGPEQFF. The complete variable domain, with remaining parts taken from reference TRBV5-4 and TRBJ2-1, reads ETGVTQSPTHLIKTRGQQVTLRCSSQSGHNTVSWYQQALGQGPQFIFQYYREEENGRGNFPPRFSGLQFPNYSSELNVNALELDDSALYLCASSAGGPGPEQFFGPGTRLTVL.

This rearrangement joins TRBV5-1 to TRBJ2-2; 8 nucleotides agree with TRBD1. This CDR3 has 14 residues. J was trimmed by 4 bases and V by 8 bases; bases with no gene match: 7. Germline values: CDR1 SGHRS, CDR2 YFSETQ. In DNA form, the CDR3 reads TGCGCCAGTGGCAGGGGGCATTCCACCGGGGAGCTGTTTTTT. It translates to CASGRGHSTGELFF.

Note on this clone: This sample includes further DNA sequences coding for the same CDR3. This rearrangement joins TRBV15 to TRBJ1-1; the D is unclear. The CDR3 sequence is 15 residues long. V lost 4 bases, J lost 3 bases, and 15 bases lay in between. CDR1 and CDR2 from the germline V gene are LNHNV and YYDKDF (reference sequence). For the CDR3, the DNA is TGTGCCACCAGCAACCCTGCGGGGAGAGACACTGAAGCTTTCTTT. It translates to CATSNPAGRDTEAFF.

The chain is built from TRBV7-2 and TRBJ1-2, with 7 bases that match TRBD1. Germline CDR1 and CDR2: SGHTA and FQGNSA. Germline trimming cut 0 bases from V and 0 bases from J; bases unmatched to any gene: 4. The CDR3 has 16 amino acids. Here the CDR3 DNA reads TGTGCCAGCAGCTTAGCCCTGACAGGGACTAACTATGGCTACACCTTC. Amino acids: CASSLALTGTNYGYTF.

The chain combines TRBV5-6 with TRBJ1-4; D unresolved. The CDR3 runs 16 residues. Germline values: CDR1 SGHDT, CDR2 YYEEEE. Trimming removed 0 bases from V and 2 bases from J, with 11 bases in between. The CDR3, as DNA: TGTGCCAGCAGCTTGGCTCAAGGGTGGACTAATGAAAAACTGTTTTTT. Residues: CASSLAQGWTNEKLFF.

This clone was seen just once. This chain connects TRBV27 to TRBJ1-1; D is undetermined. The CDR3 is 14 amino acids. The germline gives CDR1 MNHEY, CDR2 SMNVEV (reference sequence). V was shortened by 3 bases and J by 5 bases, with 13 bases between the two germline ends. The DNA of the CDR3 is TGTGCCAGCAGTTTGGCCGGGTTGGTGACTGAAGCTTTCTTT. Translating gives CASSLAGLVTEAFF.

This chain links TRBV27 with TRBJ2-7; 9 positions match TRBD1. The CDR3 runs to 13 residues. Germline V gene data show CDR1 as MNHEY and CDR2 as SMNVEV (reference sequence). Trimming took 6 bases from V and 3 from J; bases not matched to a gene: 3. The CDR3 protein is CASSRDRDYEQYF. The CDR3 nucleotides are TGTGCCAGCAGCAGGGACAGGGACTACGAGCAGTACTTC.

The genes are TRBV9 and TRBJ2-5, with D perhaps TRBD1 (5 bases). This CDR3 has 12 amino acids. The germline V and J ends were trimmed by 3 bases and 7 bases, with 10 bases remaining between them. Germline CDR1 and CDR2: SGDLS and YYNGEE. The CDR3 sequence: CASSAGRGTQYF. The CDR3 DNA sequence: TGTGCCAGCAGCGCTGGAAGGGGGACCCAGTACTTC.

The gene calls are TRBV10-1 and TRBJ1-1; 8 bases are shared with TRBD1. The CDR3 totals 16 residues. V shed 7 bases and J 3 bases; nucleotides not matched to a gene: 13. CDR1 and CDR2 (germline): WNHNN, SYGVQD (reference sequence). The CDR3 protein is CASTGTRGLVDTEAFF. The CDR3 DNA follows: TGCGCCAGCACTGGAACCAGGGGGCTGGTTGACACTGAAGCTTTCTTT.

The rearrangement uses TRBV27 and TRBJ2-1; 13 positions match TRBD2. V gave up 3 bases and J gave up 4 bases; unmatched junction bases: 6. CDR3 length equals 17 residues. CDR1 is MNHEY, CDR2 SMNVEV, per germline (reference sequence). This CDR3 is CASSFFRTSGSYNEQFF. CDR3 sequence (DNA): TGTGCCAGCAGTTTTTTCCGGACTAGCGGGAGTTACAATGAGCAGTTCTTC.

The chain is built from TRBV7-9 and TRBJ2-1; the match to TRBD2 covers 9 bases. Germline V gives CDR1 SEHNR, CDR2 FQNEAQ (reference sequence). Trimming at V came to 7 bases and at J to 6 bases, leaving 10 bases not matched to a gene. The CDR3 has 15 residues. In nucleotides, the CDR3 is TGTGCCAGCACTACAAGCGGGAGGTTAGCCAATGAGCAGTTCTTC. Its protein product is CASTTSGRLANEQFF.

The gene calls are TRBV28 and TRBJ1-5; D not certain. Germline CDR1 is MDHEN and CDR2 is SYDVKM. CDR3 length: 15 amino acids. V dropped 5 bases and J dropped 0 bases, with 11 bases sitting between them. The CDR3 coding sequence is TGTGCCAGCAGTCCCGCGACGGATAGCAATCAGCCCCAGCATTTT. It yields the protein CASSPATDSNQPQHF.

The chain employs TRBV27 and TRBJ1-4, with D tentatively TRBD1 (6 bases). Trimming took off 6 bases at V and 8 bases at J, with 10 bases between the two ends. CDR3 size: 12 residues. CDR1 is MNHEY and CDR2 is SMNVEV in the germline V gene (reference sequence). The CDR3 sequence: CASRGGVEKLFF. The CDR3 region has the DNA TGTGCCAGCAGAGGGGGAGTCGAAAAACTGTTTTTT.

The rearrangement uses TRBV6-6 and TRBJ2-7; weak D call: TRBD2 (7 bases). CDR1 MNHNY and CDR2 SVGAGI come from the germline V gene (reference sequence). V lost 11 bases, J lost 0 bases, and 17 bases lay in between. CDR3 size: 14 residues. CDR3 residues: CAGGGGGNSYEQYF. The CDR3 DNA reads TGTGCCGGGGGAGGGGGAGGGAACTCCTACGAGCAGTACTTC.

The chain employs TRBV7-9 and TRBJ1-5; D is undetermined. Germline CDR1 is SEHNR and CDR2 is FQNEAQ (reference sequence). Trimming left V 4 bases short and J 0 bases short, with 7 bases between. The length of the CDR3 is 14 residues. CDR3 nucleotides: TGTGCCAGCAGCTCGCTGTATAGCAATCAGCCCCAGCATTTT. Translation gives CASSSLYSNQPQHF.

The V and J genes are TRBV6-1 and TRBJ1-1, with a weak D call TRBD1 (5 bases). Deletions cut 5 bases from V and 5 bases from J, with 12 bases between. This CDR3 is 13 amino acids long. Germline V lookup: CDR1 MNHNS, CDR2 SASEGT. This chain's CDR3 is CASSRQRGTEAFF. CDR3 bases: TGTGCCAGCAGTCGACAGAGGGGTACTGAAGCTTTCTTT.

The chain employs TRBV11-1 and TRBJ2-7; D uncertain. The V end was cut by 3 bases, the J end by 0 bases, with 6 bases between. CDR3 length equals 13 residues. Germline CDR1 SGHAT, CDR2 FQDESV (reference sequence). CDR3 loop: CASSFGSSYEQYF. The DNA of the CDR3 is TGTGCCAGCAGCTTCGGCAGCTCCTACGAGCAGTACTTC.

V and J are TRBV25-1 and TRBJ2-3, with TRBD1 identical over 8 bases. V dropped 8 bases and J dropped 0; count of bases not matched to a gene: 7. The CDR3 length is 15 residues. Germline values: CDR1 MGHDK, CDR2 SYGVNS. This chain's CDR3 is CASSARTGSTDTQYF. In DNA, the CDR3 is TGTGCCAGCTCCGCCCGGACAGGGAGCACAGATACGCAGTATTTT.

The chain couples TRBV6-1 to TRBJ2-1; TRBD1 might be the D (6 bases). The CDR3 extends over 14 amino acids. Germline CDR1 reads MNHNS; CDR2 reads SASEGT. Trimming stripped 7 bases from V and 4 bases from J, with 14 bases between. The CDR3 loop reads CASIGAGVYNEQFF. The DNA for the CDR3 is TGTGCCAGCATCGGGGCAGGGGTATACAATGAGCAGTTCTTC.

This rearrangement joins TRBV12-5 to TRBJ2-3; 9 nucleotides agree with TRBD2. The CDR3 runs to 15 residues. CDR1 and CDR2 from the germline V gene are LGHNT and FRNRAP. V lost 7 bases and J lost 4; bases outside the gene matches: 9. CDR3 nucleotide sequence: TGTGCTAGTGCCTTTAGCGGGAGTGGGTCAGATACGCAGTATTTT. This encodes CASAFSGSGSDTQYF.

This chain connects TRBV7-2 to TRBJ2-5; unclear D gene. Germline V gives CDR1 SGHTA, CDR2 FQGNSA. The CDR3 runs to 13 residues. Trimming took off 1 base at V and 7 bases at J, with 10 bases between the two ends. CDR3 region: CASSLGLYGTQYF. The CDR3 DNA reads TGTGCCAGCAGCTTAGGTCTGTACGGGACCCAGTACTTC.

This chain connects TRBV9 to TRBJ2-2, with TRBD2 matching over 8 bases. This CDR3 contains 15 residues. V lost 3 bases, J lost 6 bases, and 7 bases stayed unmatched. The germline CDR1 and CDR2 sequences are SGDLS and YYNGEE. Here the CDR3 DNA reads TGTGCCAGCAGCGCCGGGACTAGTATCGCCGGGGAGCTGTTTTTT. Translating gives CASSAGTSIAGELFF.

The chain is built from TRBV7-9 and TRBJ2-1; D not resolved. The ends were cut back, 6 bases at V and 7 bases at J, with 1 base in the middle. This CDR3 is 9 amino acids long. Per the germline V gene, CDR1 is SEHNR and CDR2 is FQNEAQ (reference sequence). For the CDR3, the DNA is TGTGCCAGCAGTAATGAGCAGTTCTTC. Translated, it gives CASSNEQFF.

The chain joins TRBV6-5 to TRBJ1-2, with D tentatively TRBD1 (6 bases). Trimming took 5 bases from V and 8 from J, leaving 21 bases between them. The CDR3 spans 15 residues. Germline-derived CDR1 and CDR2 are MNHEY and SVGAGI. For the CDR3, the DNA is TGTGCCAGCAGTACTAGGTGGGGGGGCGTTGACGGCTACACCTTC. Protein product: CASSTRWGGVDGYTF.

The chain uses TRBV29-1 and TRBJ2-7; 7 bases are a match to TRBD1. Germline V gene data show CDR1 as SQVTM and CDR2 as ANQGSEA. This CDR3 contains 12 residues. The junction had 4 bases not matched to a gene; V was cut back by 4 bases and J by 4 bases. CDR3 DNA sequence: TGCAGCGTTGTTGGGGACAGATACGAGCAGTACTTC. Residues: CSVVGDRYEQYF.

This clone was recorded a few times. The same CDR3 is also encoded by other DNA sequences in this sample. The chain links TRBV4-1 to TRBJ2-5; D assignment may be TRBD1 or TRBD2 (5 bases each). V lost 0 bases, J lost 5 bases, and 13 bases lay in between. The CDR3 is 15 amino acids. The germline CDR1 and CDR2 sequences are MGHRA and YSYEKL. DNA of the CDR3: TGCGCCAGCAGCCAAGATGGATCCAGGGAGGAGACCCAGTACTTC. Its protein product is CASSQDGSREETQYF.

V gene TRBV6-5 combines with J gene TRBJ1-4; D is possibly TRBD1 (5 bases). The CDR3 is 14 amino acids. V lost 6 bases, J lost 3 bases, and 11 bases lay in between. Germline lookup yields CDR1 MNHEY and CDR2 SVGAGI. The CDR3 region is CASRLTASNEKLFF. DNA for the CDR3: TGTGCCAGCAGACTGACAGCCTCTAATGAAAAACTGTTTTTT.

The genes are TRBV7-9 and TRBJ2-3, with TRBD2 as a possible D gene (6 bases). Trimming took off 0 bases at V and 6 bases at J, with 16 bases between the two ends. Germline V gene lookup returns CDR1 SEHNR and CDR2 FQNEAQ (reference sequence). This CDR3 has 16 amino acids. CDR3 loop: CASSLAILGGRDTQYF. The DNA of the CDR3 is TGTGCCAGCAGCTTAGCGATCCTAGGAGGGCGGGATACGCAGTATTTT.

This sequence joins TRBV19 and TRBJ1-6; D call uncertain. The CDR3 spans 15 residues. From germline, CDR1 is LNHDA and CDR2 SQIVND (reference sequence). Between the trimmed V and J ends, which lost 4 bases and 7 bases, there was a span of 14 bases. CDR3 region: CASSTDLNPNSPLHF. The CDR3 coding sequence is TGTGCCAGTAGTACAGATCTTAACCCCAATTCACCCCTCCACTTT.